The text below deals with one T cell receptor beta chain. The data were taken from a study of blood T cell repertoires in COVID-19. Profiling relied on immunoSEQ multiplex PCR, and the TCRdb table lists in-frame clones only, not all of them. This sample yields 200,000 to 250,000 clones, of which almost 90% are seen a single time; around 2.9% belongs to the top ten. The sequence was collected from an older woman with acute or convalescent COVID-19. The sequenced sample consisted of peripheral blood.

The CDR3 is CASSLVPSGYIDTQYF. Written as DNA, the CDR3 is TGTGCCAGCAGCTTGGTGCCTAGCGGTTATATAGATACGCAGTATTTT. The chain joins TRBV5-6 to TRBJ2-3; 7 nucleotides align to TRBD2. The CDR3 loop spans 16 amino acids. Losses at the gene ends were 0 bases for V and 5 bases for J; bases not matched to a gene: 9. Germline values: CDR1 SGHDT, CDR2 YYEEEE.